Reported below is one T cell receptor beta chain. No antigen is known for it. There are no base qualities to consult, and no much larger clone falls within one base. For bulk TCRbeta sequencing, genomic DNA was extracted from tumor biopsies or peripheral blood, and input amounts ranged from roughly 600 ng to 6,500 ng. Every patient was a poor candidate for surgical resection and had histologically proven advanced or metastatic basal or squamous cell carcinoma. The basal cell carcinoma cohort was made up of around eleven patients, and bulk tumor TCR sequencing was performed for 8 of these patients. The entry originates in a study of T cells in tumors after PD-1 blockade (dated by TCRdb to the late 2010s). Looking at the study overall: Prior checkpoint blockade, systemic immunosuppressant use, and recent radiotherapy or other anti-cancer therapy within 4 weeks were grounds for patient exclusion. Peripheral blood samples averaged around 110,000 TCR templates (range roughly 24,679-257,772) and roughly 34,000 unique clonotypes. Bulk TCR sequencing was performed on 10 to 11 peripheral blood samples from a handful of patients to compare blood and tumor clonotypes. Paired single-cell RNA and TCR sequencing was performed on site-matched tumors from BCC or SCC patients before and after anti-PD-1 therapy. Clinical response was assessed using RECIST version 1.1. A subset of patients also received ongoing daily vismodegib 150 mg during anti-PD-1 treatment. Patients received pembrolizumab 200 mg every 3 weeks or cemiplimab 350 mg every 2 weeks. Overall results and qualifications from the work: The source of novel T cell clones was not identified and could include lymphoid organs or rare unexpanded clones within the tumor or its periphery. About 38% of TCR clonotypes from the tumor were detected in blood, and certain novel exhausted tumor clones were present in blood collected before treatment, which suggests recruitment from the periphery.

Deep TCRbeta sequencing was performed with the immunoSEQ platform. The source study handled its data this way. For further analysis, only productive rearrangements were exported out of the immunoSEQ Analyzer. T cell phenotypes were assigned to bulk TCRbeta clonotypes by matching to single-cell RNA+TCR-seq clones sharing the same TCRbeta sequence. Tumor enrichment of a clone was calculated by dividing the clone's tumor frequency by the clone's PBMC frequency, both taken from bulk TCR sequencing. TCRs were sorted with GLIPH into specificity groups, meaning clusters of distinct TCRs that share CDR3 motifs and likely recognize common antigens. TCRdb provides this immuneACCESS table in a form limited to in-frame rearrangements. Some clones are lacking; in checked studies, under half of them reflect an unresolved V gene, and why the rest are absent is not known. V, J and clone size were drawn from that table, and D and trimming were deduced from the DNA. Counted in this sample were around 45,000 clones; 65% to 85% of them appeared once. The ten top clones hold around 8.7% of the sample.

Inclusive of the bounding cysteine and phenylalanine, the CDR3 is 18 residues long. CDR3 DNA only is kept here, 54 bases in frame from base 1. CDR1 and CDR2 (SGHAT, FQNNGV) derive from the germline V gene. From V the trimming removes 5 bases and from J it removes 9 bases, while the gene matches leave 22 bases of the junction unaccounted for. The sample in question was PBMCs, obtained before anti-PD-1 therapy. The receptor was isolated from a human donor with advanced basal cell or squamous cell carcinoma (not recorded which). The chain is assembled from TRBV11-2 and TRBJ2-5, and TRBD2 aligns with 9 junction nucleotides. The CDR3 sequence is CASSPHRGAGGREVAQYF. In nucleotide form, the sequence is TGTGCCAGCAGCCCGCACCGTGGAGCGGGAGGCCGGGAGGTGGCCCAGTACTTC.